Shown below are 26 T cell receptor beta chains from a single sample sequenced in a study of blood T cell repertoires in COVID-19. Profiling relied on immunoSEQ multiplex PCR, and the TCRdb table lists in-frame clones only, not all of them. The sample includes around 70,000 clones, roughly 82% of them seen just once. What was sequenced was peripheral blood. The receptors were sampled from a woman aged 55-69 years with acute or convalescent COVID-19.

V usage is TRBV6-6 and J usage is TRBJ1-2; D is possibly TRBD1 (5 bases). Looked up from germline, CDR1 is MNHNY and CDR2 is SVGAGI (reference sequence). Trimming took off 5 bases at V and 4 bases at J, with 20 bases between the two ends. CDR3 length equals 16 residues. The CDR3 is CASSPGRGERGYGYTF. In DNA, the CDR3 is TGTGCCAGCAGTCCCGGACGGGGGGAACGGGGCTATGGCTACACCTTC.

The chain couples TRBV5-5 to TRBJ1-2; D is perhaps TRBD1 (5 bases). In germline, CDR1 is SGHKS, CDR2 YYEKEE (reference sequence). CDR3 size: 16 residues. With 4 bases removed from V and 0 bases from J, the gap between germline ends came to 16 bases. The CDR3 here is CASSRDPGLANYGYTF. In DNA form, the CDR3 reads TGTGCCAGCAGCAGAGACCCAGGGCTCGCTAACTATGGCTACACCTTC.

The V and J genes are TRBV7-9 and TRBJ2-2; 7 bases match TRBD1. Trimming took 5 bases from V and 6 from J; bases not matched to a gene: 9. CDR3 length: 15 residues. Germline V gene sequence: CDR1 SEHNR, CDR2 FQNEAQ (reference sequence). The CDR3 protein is CASSRIQGFPGELFF. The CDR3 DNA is TGTGCCAGCAGCAGGATACAGGGGTTCCCCGGGGAGCTGTTTTTT.

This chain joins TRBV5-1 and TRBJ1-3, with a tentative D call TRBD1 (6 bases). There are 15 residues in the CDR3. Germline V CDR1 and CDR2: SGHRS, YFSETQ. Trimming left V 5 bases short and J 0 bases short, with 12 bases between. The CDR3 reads CASRPQGFSGNTIYF. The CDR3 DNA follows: TGCGCCAGCAGGCCACAGGGCTTCTCTGGAAACACCATATATTTT.

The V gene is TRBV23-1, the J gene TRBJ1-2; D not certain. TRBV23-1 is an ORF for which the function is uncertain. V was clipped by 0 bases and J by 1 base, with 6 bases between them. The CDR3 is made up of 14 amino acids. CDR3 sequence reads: CASSQSGGNYGYTF. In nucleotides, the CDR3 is TGCGCCAGCAGTCAATCAGGAGGTAACTATGGCTACACCTTC.

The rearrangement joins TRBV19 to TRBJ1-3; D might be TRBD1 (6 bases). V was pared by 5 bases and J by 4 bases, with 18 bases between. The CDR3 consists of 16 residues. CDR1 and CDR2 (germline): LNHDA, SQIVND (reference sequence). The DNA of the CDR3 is TGTGCCAGTAGTCCCCGACTTGACAGGACGGGAAACACCATATATTTT. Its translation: CASSPRLDRTGNTIYF.

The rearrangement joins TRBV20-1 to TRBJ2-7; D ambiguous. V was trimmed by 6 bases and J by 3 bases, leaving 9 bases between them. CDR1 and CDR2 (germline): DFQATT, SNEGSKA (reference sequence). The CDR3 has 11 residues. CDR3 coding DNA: TGCAGTGCCCAGTTATTCTACGAGCAGTACTTC. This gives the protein CSAQLFYEQYF.

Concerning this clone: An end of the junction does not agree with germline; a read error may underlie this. The CDR3 protein is CASNLVAVGELFF. The CDR3, as DNA: TGTGCCAGCAACTTGGTGGCGGTCGGGGAGCTGTTTTTT. The chain recombines TRBV5-5 with TRBJ2-2; no definite D call. The length of the CDR3 is 13 residues. Germline lookup yields CDR1 SGHKS and CDR2 YYEKEE (reference sequence).

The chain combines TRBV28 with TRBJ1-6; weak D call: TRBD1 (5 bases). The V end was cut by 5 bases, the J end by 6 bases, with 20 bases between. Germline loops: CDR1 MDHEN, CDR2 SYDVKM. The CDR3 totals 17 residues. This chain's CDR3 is CASSPLGGNPSNSPLHF. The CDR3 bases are TGTGCCAGCAGTCCCCTCGGGGGGAACCCAAGTAATTCACCCCTCCACTTT.

The CDR3 DNA reads as TGTGCCAGCTCAGCCCCGGACAGGTTGGCCACTGAAGCTTTCTTT. This codes for CASSAPDRLATEAFF. The chain uses TRBV18 and TRBJ1-1; TRBD1 aligns across 7 bases. V shed 5 bases and J 4 bases; nucleotides not matched to a gene: 10. CDR1 and CDR2 from the germline V gene are KGHSH and LQKENI. The CDR3 is made up of 15 amino acids.

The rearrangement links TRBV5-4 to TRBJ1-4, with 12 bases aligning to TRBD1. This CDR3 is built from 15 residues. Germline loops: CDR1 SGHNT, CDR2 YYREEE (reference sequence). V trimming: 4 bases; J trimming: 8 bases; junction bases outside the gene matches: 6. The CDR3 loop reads CASSRSGTGGEKLFF. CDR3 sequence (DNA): TGTGCCAGCAGCCGGTCCGGGACAGGGGGCGAAAAACTGTTTTTT.

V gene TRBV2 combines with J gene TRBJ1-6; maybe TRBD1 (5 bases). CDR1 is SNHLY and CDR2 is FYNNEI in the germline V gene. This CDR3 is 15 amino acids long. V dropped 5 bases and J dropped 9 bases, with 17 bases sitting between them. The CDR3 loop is CASSLAGFGRSPLHF. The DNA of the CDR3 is TGTGCCAGCAGTCTGGCAGGGTTCGGGCGTTCACCCCTCCACTTT.

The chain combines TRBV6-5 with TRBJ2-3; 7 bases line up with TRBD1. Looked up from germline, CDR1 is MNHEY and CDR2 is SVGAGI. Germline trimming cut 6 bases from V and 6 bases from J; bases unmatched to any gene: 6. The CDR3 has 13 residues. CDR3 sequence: CASSPDRADTQYF. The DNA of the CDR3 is TGTGCCAGCAGCCCCGACAGGGCGGATACGCAGTATTTT.

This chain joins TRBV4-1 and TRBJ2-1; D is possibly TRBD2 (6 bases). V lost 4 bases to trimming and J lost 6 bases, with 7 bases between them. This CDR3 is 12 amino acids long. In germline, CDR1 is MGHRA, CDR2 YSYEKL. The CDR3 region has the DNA TGCGCCAGCAGCCCGGGACTCAATGAGCAGTTCTTC. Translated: CASSPGLNEQFF.

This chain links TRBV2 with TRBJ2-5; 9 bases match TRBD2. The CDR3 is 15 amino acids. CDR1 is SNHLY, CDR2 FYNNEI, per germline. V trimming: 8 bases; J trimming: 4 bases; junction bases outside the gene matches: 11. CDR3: CASSPEGGGAETQYF. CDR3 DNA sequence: TGTGCCAGCTCCCCGGAAGGCGGGGGGGCAGAGACCCAGTACTTC.

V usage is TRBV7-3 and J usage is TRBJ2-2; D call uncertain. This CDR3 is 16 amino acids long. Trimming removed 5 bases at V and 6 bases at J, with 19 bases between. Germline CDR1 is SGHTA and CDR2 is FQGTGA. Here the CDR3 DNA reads TGTGCCAGCAGCCAGGCACTGGGTGCCCGTCCCGGGGAGCTGTTTTTT. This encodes CASSQALGARPGELFF.

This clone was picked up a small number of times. The CDR3 nucleotides are TGTGCCAGCAGTGCAGGGTTAGAAACAGATACGCAGTATTTT. Protein product: CASSAGLETDTQYF. This chain uses TRBV2 with TRBJ2-3; the D gene is possibly TRBD1 (5 bases). Germline V gene sequence: CDR1 SNHLY, CDR2 FYNNEI. The length of the CDR3 is 14 residues. Trimming shortened V by 4 bases and J by 3 bases, and 11 bases separated the two germline ends.

The CDR3 DNA sequence: TGCGCCAGCAGCTACCGGGACAGGGTTAGCGAAAAACTGTTTTTT. It encodes CASSYRDRVSEKLFF. This sequence joins TRBV5-1 and TRBJ1-4; TRBD1 aligns across 9 bases. The CDR3 runs 15 residues. V lost 3 bases and J lost 8; bases outside the gene matches: 8. Germline values: CDR1 SGHRS, CDR2 YFSETQ.

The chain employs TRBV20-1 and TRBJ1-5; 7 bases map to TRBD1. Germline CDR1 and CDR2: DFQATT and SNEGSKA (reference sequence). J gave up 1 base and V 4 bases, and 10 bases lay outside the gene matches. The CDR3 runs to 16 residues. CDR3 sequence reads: CSATDRVSGSNQPQHF. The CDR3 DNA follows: TGCAGTGCTACTGACAGGGTATCAGGCAGCAATCAGCCCCAGCATTTT.

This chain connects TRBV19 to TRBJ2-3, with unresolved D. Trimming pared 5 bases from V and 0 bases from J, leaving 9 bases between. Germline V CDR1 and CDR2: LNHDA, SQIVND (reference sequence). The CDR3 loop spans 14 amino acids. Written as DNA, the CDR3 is TGTGCCAGTAGTTCCCAGTTAAGCACAGATACGCAGTATTTT. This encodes CASSSQLSTDTQYF. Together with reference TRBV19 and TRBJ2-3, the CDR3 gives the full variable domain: DGGITQSPKYLFRKEGQNVTLSCEQNLNHDAMYWYRQDPGQGLRLIYYSQIVNDFQKGDIAEGYSVSREKKESFPLTVTSAQKNPTAFYLCASSSQLSTDTQYFGPGTRLTVL.

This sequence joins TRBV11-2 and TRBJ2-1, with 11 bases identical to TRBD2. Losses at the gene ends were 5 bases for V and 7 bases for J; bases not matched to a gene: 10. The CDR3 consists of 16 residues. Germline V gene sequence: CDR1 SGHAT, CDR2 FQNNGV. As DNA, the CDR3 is TGTGCCAGCAGCCCCAGGGCTAGCGGGGGGAGGAATGAGCAGTTCTTC. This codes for CASSPRASGGRNEQFF. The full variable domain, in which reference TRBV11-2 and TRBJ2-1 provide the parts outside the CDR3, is EAGVAQSPRYKIIEKRQSVAFWCNPISGHATLYWYQQILGQGPKLLIQFQNNGVVDDSQLPKDRFSAERLKGVDSTLKIQPAKLEDSAVYLCASSPRASGGRNEQFFGPGTRLTVL.

The CDR3 sequence: CASRLGTNTGELFF. Written as DNA, the CDR3 is TGTGCCAGCAGACTAGGGACGAACACCGGGGAGCTGTTTTTT. This chain connects TRBV11-2 to TRBJ2-2; D is perhaps TRBD2 (5 bases). Deletions cut 6 bases from V and 0 bases from J, with 8 bases between. Looked up from germline, CDR1 is SGHAT and CDR2 is FQNNGV. The CDR3 sequence is 14 residues long. Filled out from reference TRBV11-2 and TRBJ2-2, the complete variable domain reads EAGVAQSPRYKIIEKRQSVAFWCNPISGHATLYWYQQILGQGPKLLIQFQNNGVVDDSQLPKDRFSAERLKGVDSTLKIQPAKLEDSAVYLCASRLGTNTGELFFGEGSRLTVL.

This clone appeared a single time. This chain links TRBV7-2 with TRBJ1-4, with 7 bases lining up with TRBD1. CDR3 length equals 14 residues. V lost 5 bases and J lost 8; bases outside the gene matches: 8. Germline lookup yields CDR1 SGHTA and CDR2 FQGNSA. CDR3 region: CASSPNRGGEKLFF. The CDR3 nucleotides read TGTGCCAGCAGCCCGAACAGGGGTGGGGAAAAACTGTTTTTT.

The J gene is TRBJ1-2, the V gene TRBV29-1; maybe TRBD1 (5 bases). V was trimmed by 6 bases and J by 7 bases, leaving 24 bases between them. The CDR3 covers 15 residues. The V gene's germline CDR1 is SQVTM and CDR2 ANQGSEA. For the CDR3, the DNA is TGCAGCGTCTTTGCTGTGACAGCCACAAGGGCTGGCTACACCTTC. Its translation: CSVFAVTATRAGYTF.

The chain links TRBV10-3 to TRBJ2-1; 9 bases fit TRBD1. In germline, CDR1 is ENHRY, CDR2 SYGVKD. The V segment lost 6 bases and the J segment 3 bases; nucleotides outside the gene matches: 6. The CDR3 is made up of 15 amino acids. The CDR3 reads CAISRTGEGYNEQFF. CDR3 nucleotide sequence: TGTGCCATCAGCAGGACAGGGGAAGGCTACAATGAGCAGTTCTTC.

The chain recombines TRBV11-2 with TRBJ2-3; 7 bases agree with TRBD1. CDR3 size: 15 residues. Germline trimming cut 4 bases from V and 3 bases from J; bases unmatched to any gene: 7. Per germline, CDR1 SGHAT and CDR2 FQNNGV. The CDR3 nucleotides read TGTGCCAGCAGCTACAGGGGTGTTGGGACAGATACGCAGTATTTT. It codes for CASSYRGVGTDTQYF.